A single sample gave rise to the 21 T cell receptor beta chains below, sequenced in a study of blood T cells in healthy people across ages. Next came a second PCR, run for roughly 6 to 11 cycles, which used a sample-barcoded 5' primer along with a J-beta primer mix. TCRdb reanalysed the 5' RACE reads using MiXCR and keeps one entry per CDR3 protein. The sample has around 1,500,000 distinct CDR3 sequences, approximately 40% seen once; the top ten hold 7.9%. The specimen was blood. The source of these receptors is a young woman in good health.

V is TRBV20-1 and J is TRBJ1-1; the D is unclear. Trimming left V 4 bases short and J 0 bases short, with 12 bases between. The CDR3 extends over 14 amino acids. The germline V gene encodes CDR1 DFQATT and CDR2 SNEGSKA (reference sequence). As DNA, the CDR3 is TGCAGTGCTAATGGGGAATTCATGAACACTGAAGCTTTCTTT. It codes for CSANGEFMNTEAFF.

This clonotype came up many times. The chain carries TRBV12-3 or TRBV12-4 and TRBJ1-2; D remains unclear. This CDR3 contains 13 residues. Trimming pared 6 bases from V and 1 base from J, leaving 9 bases between. The CDR3 here is CASSAHNNYGYTF. The CDR3 nucleotides are TGTGCCAGCAGCGCTCACAATAACTATGGCTACACCTTC.

Details on this clonotype: The junction departs from the called germline gene at one end, perhaps through a read error. This chain links TRBV6-2 or TRBV6-3 with TRBJ2-3; possibly TRBD2 for D (5 bases). CDR3 length equals 14 residues. The V gene's germline CDR1 is MNHEY and CDR2 SVGEGT. The CDR3 here is CAVVGPAGADTQYF. In DNA, the CDR3 is TGCGCCGTAGTTGGGCCCGCGGGCGCAGATACGCAGTATTTT.

The sample holds a few counts of this clonotype. The V and J genes are TRBV10-2 and TRBJ1-1; TRBD1 matches 11 bases. The CDR3 is made up of 12 amino acids. Germline V gives CDR1 WSHSY, CDR2 SAAADI. J lost 11 bases, V lost 5 bases, and 4 bases had no gene match. CDR3 bases: TGCGCCAGCAGTCGGGGACAGGGGGTTGCTTTCTTT. Protein sequence: CASSRGQGVAFF.

CDR3 coding DNA: TGCGCCAGCAGCTTGACCCAGGGACTGGATAATTCACCCCTCCACTTT. Amino acid sequence: CASSLTQGLDNSPLHF. The V gene is TRBV5-1, the J gene TRBJ1-6, with a weak D call TRBD1 (5 bases). Germline lookup yields CDR1 SGHRS and CDR2 YFSETQ. The CDR3 is made up of 16 amino acids. V lost 1 base and J lost 5, with 13 bases in between.

This chain joins TRBV11-3 and TRBJ2-7; no clear D. Looked up from germline, CDR1 is SGHNT and CDR2 is YENEEA. The CDR3 totals 15 residues. V gave up 4 bases and J gave up 7 bases, with 20 bases separating them. The CDR3 loop reads CASSSRSSHYNEQYF. For the CDR3, the DNA is TGTGCCAGCAGCTCTCGTAGCTCCCACTACAATGAGCAGTACTTC.

The CDR3 nucleotides are TGTGCCAGCAGCCCTGAGGGACACATTCAGTACTTC. This sequence encodes CASSPEGHIQYF. V is TRBV12-3 or TRBV12-4 and J is TRBJ2-7, with D perhaps TRBD1 or TRBD2 (5 bases each). The end of the DNA is better explained by TRBJ2-4, so the J call may be wrong. This CDR3 has 12 residues.

This clonotype was counted between two and nine times. The rearrangement joins TRBV11-2 to TRBJ1-2, with D hard to call. CDR3 size: 14 residues. Germline CDR1 reads SGHAT; CDR2 reads FQNNGV. Trimming pared 11 bases from V and 7 bases from J, leaving 23 bases between. CDR3 in DNA: TGTGCCCCTATTCTCCCGAGGGCGCCCCTTGGCTACACCTTC. It is translated as CAPILPRAPLGYTF.

For this clonotype: A much more abundant neighbour one base away suggests this may be a read error. The chain combines TRBV2 with TRBJ2-1; no definite D call. Trimming removed 8 bases at V and 10 bases at J, with 12 bases between. The CDR3 has 11 residues. Germline V gene sequence: CDR1 SNHLY, CDR2 FYNNEI. In DNA, the CDR3 is TGTGCCAGCGGAAGCTACTACGAGCAGTTCTTC. This translates into CASGSYYEQFF.

The chain employs TRBV5-1 and TRBJ2-5; TRBD2 matches at 7 bases. The germline gives CDR1 SGHRS, CDR2 YFSETQ. The CDR3 consists of 14 residues. After removal of 5 bases from V and 5 bases from J, the junction contained 9 bases not matched to a gene. The CDR3 bases are TGCGCCAGCAGGGAGCGAACTAGCGTTGAGACCCAGTACTTC. Its translation is CASRERTSVETQYF. The entire variable domain, with the rest obtained from reference TRBV5-1 and TRBJ2-5, is as follows: KAGVTQTPRYLIKTRGQQVTLSCSPISGHRSVSWYQQTPGQGLQFLFEYFSETQRNKGNFPGRFSGRQFSNSRSEMNVSTLELGDSALYLCASRERTSVETQYFGPGTRLLVL.

The J gene is TRBJ2-3, the V gene TRBV9, with D unclear. The CDR3 length is 12 residues. Trimming left V 9 bases short and J 2 bases short, with 10 bases between. Per the germline V gene, CDR1 is SGDLS and CDR2 is YYNGEE. This chain's CDR3 is CATATHTDTQYF. The CDR3 nucleotides are TGTGCCACCGCGACCCACACAGATACGCAGTATTTT.

V usage is TRBV11-2 and J usage is TRBJ2-4; D perhaps matches TRBD2 (5 bases). CDR3 length: 14 residues. V dropped 5 bases and J dropped 9 bases, with 17 bases sitting between them. Germline-derived CDR1 and CDR2 are SGHAT and FQNNGV. The chain's CDR3 is CASSAWESMVIQYF. The CDR3 coding sequence is TGTGCCAGCAGCGCTTGGGAGTCGATGGTCATTCAGTACTTC. Combining the CDR3 with reference TRBV11-2 and TRBJ2-4 gives the whole variable domain EAGVAQSPRYKIIEKRQSVAFWCNPISGHATLYWYQQILGQGPKLLIQFQNNGVVDDSQLPKDRFSAERLKGVDSTLKIQPAKLEDSAVYLCASSAWESMVIQYFGAGTRLSVL.

The chain couples TRBV5-1 to TRBJ2-5; D perhaps matches TRBD1 (6 bases). Germline V gene sequence: CDR1 SGHRS, CDR2 YFSETQ. V was shortened by 4 bases and J by 1 base, with 11 bases between the two germline ends. The CDR3 sequence is 14 residues long. CDR3 loop: CASSNRQAQETQYF. Written as DNA, the CDR3 is TGCGCCAGCAGCAACAGACAGGCCCAAGAGACCCAGTACTTC. Full variable domain (rest looked up from reference TRBV5-1 and TRBJ2-5): KAGVTQTPRYLIKTRGQQVTLSCSPISGHRSVSWYQQTPGQGLQFLFEYFSETQRNKGNFPGRFSGRQFSNSRSEMNVSTLELGDSALYLCASSNRQAQETQYFGPGTRLLVL.

The V gene is TRBV10-3, the J gene TRBJ2-7; D not resolved. CDR1 and CDR2 from the germline V gene are ENHRY and SYGVKD. The CDR3 totals 13 residues. V was shortened by 0 bases and J by 12 bases, with 15 bases between the two germline ends. CDR3 amino acids: CAISESSGSLWYF. The CDR3 DNA follows: TGTGCCATCAGTGAGTCGAGTGGTAGCCTCTGGTACTTC.

The table lists this clonotype with a few counts. V and J are TRBV11-2 and TRBJ2-4; 11 bases are a match to TRBD2. The better agreement between TRBJ2-5 and the DNA end casts doubt on the J call. The CDR3 is 15 residues long. Per germline, CDR1 SGHAT and CDR2 FQNNGV. The CDR3 DNA follows: TGTGCCAGCAGCGCACAACTAGCGGGAGAGGAGACCCAGTACTTC. Protein: CASSAQLAGEETQYF.

V and J are TRBV7-8 and TRBJ2-3; D unclear. The V gene lost 1 base and the J gene lost 0 bases, with 8 bases spanning the gap. Germline CDR1 SGHVS, CDR2 FQNEAQ. The CDR3 sequence is 15 residues long. As DNA, the CDR3 is TGTGCCAGCAGCTTAGGTGTCTGGAGCACAGATACGCAGTATTTT. This codes for CASSLGVWSTDTQYF.

This chain links TRBV6-5 with TRBJ1-1, with 7 bases matching TRBD1. Germline CDR1 and CDR2: MNHEY and SVGAGI. Trimming took 8 bases from V and 5 from J; bases not matched to a gene: 11. The length of the CDR3 is 14 residues. The CDR3 protein is CASGVEGARTEAFF. CDR3 DNA sequence: TGTGCCAGCGGGGTAGAGGGGGCCCGAACTGAAGCTTTCTTT.

The chain joins TRBV29-1 to TRBJ1-2; D perhaps matches TRBD1 (5 bases). Germline CDR1 is SQVTM and CDR2 is ANQGSEA. Trimming cost V 7 bases and J 2 bases, with 14 bases left between them. The CDR3 covers 13 residues. In nucleotides, the CDR3 is TGCAGCGCAAAAAAAACAGGAAACTATGGCTACACCTTC. Translated, it gives CSAKKTGNYGYTF.

This clonotype has just a few counts. V and J are TRBV2 and TRBJ2-5; D may be TRBD1 (5 bases). This CDR3 region has 17 residues. In germline, CDR1 is SNHLY, CDR2 FYNNEI. V was trimmed by 6 bases and J by 4 bases, leaving 24 bases between them. The CDR3 sequence is CASRAGHPLIRGETQYF. Written as DNA, the CDR3 is TGTGCCAGCAGGGCTGGACACCCTCTAATTCGTGGAGAGACCCAGTACTTC.

The chain carries TRBV5-5 and TRBJ2-6; D not resolved. CDR1 and CDR2 (germline): SGHKS, YYEKEE (reference sequence). The CDR3 is 17 amino acids. The V and J ends lost 3 bases and 0 bases respectively, with 13 bases between them. In DNA form, the CDR3 reads TGTGCCAGCAGCTCCCCGGACGGAAACTCTGGGGCCAACGTCCTGACTTTC. Its translation is CASSSPDGNSGANVLTF.

The rearrangement uses TRBV6-1 and TRBJ2-5, with 7 bases lining up with TRBD1. The J call may be in error: the DNA end matches TRBJ2-7 better. Germline-derived CDR1 and CDR2 are MNHNS and SASEGT. The CDR3 covers 15 residues. The CDR3 here is CASSEAYRGGHEQYF. The CDR3 DNA follows: TGTGCCAGCAGTGAAGCCTACAGGGGTGGGCACGAGCAGTACTTC.